This T cell receptor beta chain came from a study of blood T cell repertoires in COVID-19. Across the study: Donors in the United States, Italy and Spain gave samples during acute or convalescent COVID-19. PBMCs, B-cell-depleted T cells, or T cells were the source of the cDNA or gDNA that made up the material.

V trimming: 4 bases; J trimming: 4 bases; junction bases outside the gene matches: 9. This CDR3 contains 15 residues. Germline lookup yields CDR1 SGHDT and CDR2 YYEEEE. Per the original data handling: Amplification of reference gene primers provided the estimated nucleated cell counts. The repertoire was sequenced with immunoSEQ multiplex PCR; TCRdb's copy has only in-frame clones and lacks some. That table supplies the V and J calls and clone size; D and trimming were determined from the DNA. The data hold more than 60,000 clones, with 65% to 85% observed a single time. Material: peripheral blood. The rearrangement uses TRBV5-6 and TRBJ1-2, with 8 bases fitting TRBD1. The sequence came from a human donor in a cohort sampled during active COVID-19. The CDR3 region has the DNA TGTGCCAGCAGCCCAACAGGGGGTGTTAGCTATGGCTACACCTTC. The encoded protein is CASSPTGGVSYGYTF.